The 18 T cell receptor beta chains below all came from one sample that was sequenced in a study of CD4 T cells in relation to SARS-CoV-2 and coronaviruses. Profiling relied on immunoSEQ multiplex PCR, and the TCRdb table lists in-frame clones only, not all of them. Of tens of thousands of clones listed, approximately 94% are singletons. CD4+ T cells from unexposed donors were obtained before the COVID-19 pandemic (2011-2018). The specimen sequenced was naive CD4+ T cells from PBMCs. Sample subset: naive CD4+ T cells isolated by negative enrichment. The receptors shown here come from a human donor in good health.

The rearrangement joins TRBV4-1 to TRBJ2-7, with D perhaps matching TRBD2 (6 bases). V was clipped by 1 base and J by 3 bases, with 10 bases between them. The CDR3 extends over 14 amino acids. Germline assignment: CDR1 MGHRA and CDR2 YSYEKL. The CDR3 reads CASSQGGAIYEQYF. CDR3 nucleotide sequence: TGCGCCAGCAGCCAAGGCGGGGCCATCTACGAGCAGTACTTC.

CDR3 loop: CASSPDRGFSSYNEQFF. The CDR3 nucleotides are TGTGCCAGTAGTCCCGACAGGGGGTTTAGCTCCTACAATGAGCAGTTCTTC. V and J are TRBV19 and TRBJ2-1; TRBD1 matches 9 bases. Per the germline V gene, CDR1 is LNHDA and CDR2 is SQIVND (reference sequence). The CDR3 runs to 17 residues. Trimming at V came to 5 bases and at J to 0 bases, leaving 8 bases not matched to a gene.

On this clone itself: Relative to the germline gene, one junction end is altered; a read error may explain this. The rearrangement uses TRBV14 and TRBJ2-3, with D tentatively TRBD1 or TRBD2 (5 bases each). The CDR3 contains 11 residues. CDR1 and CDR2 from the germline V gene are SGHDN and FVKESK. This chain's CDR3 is CASSQRGTFDF. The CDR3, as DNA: TGTGCCAGCAGCCAGAGAGGGACCTTCGATTTT.

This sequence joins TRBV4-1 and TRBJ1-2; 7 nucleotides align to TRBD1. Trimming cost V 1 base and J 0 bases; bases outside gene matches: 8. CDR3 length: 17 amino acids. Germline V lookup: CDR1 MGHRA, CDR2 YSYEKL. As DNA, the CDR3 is TGCGCCAGCAGCCAAGCTCGCGGGACAGAAGCTAACTATGGCTACACCTTC. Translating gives CASSQARGTEANYGYTF.

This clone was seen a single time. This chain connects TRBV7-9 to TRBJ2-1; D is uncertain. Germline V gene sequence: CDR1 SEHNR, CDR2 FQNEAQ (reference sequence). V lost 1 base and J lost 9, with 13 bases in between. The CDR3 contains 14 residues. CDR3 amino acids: CASSLEAVPREQFF. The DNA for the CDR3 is TGTGCCAGCAGCTTAGAGGCGGTGCCCCGTGAGCAGTTCTTC.

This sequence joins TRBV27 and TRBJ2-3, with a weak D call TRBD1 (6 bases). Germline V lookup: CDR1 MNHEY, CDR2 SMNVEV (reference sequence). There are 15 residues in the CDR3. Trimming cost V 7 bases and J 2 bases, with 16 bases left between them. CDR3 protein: CASTTTTGFTDTQYF. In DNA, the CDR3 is TGTGCCAGCACAACTACGACAGGCTTCACAGATACGCAGTATTTT.

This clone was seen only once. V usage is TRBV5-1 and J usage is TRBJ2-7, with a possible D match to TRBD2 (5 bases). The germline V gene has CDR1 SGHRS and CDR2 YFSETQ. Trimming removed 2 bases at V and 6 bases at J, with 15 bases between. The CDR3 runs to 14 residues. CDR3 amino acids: CASSFNPGGSEQYF. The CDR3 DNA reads TGCGCCAGCAGCTTCAATCCCGGAGGAAGCGAGCAGTACTTC. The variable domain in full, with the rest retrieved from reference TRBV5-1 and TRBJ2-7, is KAGVTQTPRYLIKTRGQQVTLSCSPISGHRSVSWYQQTPGQGLQFLFEYFSETQRNKGNFPGRFSGRQFSNSRSEMNVSTLELGDSALYLCASSFNPGGSEQYFGPGTRLTVT.

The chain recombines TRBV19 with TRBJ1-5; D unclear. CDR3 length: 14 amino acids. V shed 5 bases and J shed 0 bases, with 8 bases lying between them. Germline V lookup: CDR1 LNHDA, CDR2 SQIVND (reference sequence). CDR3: CASSEKNSNQPQHF. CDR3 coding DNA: TGTGCCAGTAGTGAGAAGAATAGCAATCAGCCCCAGCATTTT.

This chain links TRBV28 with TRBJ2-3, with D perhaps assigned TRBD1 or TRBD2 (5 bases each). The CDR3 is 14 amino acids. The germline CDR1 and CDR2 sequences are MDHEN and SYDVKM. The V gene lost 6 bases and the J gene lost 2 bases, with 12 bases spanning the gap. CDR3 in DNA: TGTGCCAGCAGGCTCGGGGCGGACACAGATACGCAGTATTTT. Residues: CASRLGADTDTQYF.

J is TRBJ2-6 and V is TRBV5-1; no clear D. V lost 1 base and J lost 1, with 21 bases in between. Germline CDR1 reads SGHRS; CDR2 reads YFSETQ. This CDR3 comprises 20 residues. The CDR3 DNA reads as TGCGCCAGCAGCTTGAGAATCGGGCCTCCGACATTTTCTGGGGCCAACGTCCTGACTTTC. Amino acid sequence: CASSLRIGPPTFSGANVLTF.

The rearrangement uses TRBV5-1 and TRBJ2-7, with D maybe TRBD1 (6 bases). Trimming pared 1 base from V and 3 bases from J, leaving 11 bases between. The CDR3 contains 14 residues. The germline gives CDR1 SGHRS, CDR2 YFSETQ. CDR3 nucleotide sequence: TGCGCCAGCAGCTTGACAGGGATAAACTACGAGCAGTACTTC. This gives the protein CASSLTGINYEQYF.

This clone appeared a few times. CDR3 region: CASSLTERGLTGELFF. The CDR3 region has the DNA TGCGCCAGCAGCTTGACCGAGCGGGGCCTCACCGGGGAGCTGTTTTTT. The gene calls are TRBV5-1 and TRBJ2-2; TRBD2 aligns across 7 bases. CDR1 is SGHRS and CDR2 is YFSETQ in the germline V gene. With 1 base clipped from V and 4 bases from J, the junction kept 7 bases outside the gene matches. This CDR3 region has 16 residues.

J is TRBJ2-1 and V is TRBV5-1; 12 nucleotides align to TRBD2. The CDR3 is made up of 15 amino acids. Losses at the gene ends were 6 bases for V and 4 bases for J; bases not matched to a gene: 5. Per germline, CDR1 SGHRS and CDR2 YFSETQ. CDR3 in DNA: TGCGCCAGCAAGACTAGCGGGAGTACTTACAATGAGCAGTTCTTC. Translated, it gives CASKTSGSTYNEQFF.

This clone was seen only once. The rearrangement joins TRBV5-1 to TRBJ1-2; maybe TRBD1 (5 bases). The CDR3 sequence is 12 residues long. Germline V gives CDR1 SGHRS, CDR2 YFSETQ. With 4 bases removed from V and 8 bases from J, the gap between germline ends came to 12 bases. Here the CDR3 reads CASSGGTYGYTF. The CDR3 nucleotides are TGCGCCAGCAGCGGCGGGACCTACGGCTACACCTTC. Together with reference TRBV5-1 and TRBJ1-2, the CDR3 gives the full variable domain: KAGVTQTPRYLIKTRGQQVTLSCSPISGHRSVSWYQQTPGQGLQFLFEYFSETQRNKGNFPGRFSGRQFSNSRSEMNVSTLELGDSALYLCASSGGTYGYTFGSGTRLTVV.

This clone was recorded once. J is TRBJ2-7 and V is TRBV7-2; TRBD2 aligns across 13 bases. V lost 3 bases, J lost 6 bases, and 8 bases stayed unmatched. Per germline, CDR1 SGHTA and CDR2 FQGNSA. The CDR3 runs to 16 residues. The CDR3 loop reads CASSFSTSGRVSEQYF. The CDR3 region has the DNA TGTGCCAGCAGCTTCTCTACTAGCGGGAGGGTATCCGAGCAGTACTTC.

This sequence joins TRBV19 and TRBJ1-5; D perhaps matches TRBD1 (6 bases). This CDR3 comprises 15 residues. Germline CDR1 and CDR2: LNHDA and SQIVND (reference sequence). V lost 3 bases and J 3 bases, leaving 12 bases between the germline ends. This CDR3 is CASSIVGGNNQPQHF. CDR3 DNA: TGTGCCAGTAGTATTGTGGGGGGCAACAATCAGCCCCAGCATTTT.

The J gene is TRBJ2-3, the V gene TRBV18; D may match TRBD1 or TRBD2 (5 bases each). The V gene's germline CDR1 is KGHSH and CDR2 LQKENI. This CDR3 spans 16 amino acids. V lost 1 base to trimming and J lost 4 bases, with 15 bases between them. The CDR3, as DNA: TGTGCCAGCTCACCACAGTTGACAGAGAGGGCAGATACGCAGTATTTT. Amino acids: CASSPQLTERADTQYF.

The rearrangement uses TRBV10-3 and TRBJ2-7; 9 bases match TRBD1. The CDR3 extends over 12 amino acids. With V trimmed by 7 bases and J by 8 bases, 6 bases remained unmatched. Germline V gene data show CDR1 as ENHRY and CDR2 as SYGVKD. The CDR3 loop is CAITGTGMKQYF. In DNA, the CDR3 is TGTGCCATCACCGGGACAGGGATGAAGCAGTACTTC.